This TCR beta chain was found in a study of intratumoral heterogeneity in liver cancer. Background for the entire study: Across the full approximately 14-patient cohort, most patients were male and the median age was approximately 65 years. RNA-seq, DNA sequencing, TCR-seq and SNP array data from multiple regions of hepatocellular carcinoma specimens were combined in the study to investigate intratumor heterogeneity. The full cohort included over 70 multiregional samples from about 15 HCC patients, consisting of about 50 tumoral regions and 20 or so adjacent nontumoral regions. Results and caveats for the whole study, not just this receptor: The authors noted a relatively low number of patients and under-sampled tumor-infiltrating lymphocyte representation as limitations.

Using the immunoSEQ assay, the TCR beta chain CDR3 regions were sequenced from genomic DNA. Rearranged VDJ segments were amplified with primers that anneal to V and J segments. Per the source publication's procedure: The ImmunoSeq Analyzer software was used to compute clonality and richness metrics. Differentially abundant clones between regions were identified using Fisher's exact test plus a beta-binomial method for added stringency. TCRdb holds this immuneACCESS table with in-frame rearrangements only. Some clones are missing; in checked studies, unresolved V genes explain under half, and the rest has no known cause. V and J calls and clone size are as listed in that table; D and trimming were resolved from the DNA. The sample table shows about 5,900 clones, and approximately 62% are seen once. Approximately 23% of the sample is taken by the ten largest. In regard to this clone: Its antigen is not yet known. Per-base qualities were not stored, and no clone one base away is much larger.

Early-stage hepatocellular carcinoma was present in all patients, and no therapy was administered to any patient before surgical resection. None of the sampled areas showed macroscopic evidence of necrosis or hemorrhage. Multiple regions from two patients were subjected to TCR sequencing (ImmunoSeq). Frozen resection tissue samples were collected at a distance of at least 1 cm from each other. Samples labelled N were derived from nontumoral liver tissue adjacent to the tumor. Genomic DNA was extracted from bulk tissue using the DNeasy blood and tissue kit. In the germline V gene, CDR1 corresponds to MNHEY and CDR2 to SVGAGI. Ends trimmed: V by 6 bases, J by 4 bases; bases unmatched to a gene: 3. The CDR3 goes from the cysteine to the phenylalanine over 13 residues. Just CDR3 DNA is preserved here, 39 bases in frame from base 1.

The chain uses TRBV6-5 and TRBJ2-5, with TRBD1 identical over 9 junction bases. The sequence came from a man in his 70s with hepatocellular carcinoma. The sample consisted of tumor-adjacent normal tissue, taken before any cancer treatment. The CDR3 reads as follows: CASRNRGLETQYF. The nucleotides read TGTGCCAGCAGGAACAGGGGGCTAGAGACCCAGTACTTC.